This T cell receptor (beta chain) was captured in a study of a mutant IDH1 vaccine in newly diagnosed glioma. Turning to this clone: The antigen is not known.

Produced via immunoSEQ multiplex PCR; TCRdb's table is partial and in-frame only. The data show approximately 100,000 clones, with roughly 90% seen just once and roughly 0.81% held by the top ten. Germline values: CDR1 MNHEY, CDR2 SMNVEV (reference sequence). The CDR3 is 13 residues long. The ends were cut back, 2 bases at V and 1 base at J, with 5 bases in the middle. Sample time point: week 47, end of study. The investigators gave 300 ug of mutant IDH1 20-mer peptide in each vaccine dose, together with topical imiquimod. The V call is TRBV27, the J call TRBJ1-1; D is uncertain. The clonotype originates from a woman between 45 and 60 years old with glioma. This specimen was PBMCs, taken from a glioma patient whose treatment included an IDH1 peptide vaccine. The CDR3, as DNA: TGTGCCAGCAGTTTACTGACGAACACTGAAGCTTTCTTT. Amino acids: CASSLLTNTEAFF.